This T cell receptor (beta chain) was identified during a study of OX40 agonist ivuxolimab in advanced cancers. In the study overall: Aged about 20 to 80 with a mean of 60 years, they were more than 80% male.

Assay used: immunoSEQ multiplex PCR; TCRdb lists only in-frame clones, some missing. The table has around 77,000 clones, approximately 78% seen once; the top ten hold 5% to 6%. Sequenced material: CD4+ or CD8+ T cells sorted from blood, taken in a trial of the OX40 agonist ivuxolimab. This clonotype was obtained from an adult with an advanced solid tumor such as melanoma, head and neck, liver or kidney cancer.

Here the CDR3 reads CASSLAVGLGTDTQYF. DNA of the CDR3: TGTGCCAGCAGCTTGGCCGTTGGCCTCGGGACAGATACGCAGTATTTT. The chain is built from TRBV5-4 and TRBJ2-3; D gene uncertain. Germline values: CDR1 SGHNT, CDR2 YYREEE (reference sequence). Deletions cut 0 bases from V and 3 bases from J, with 14 bases between. This CDR3 is 16 amino acids long.